This T cell receptor (beta chain) was identified during a study of radiotherapy plus CTLA-4 blockade in lung cancer. Study context: Objective responses were recorded in less than 20% of patients, with disease control recorded in 25% to 35%.

Looked up from germline, CDR1 is LNHDA and CDR2 is SQIVND (reference sequence). There are 14 residues in the CDR3. With 8 bases clipped from V and 2 bases from J, the junction kept 9 bases outside the gene matches. Clones were sequenced by immunoSEQ multiplex PCR, and TCRdb holds only the in-frame ones, with some missing. Here the sample spans over 14,000 clones, 65% to 75% being singletons. This sequence originates from a human donor with non-small cell lung cancer whose response to radiotherapy plus ipilimumab could not be evaluated. The rearrangement links TRBV19 to TRBJ2-7; TRBD2 matches at 7 bases. This sample comprised peripheral blood, obtained from a patient treated with radiotherapy plus ipilimumab. CDR3 nucleotides: TGTGCCAGTTCCCGGACTAGTCCCCCCTACGAGCAGTACTTC. Its translation: CASSRTSPPYEQYF.